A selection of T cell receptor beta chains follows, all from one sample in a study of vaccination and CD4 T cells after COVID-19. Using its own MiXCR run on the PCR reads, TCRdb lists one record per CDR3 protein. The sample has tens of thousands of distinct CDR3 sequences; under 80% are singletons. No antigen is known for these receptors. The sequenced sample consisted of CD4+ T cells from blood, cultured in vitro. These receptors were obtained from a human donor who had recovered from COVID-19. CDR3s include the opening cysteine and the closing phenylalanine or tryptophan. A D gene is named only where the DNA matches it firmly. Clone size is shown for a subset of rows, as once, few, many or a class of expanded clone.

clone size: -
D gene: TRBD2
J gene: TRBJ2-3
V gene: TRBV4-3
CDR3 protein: CASSQRGTSGRAELTDTQYF
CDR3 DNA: TGCGCCAGCAGCCAACGTGGGACTAGCGGGAGGGCCGAGCTTACAGATACGCAGTATTTT

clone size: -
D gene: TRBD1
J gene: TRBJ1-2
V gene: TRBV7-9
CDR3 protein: CASSLGVGQVEGYTF
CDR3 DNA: TGTGCCAGCAGCTTAGGGGTGGGACAGGTGGAGGGCTACACCTTC

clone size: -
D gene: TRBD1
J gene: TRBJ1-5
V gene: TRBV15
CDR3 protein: CATSRGQGGGGRSNQPQHF
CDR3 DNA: TGTGCCACCAGCAGAGGACAGGGGGGAGGAGGGCGCAGCAATCAGCCCCAGCATTTT

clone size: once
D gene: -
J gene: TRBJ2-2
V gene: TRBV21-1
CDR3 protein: CASSNVPTRGHCTGELFF
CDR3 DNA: TGTGCCAGCAGCAATGTCCCGACCAGGGGGCATTGCACCGGGGAGCTGTTTTTT

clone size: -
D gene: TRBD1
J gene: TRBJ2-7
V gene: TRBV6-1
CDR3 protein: CASRNTGDRSYEQYF
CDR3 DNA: TGTGCCAGCAGAAATACAGGGGACAGGTCCTACGAGCAGTACTTC

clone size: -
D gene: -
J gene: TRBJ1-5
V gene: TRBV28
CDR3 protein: CASSLPWGQGQPQHF
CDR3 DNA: TGTGCCAGCAGTTTACCGTGGGGGCAGGGTCAGCCCCAGCATTTT

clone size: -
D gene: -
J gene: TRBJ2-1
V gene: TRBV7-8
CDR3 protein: CASSFAGFNNEQFF
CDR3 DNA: TGTGCCAGCAGCTTTGCAGGCTTCAACAATGAGCAGTTCTTC

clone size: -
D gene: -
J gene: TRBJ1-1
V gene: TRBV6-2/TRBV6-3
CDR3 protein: CASSRSRAGTKNTEAFF
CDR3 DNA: TGTGCCAGCAGTCGCTCCCGAGCCGGGACTAAAAACACTGAAGCTTTCTTT

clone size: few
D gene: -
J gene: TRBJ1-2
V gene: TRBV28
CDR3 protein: CASRENYGYTF
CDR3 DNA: TGTGCCAGCAGGGAAAACTATGGCTACACCTTC

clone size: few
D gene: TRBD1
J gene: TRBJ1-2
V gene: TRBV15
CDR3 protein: CATSRDSGTGSYGYTF
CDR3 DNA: TGTGCCACCAGCAGAGATTCCGGGACAGGGTCCTATGGCTACACCTTC

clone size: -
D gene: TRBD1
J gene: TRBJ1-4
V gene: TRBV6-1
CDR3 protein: CASIPGQGSNEKLFF
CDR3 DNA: TGTGCCAGCATTCCGGGACAGGGGTCTAATGAAAAACTGTTTTTT

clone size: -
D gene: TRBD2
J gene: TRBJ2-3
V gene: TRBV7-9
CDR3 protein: CASSRYVSSGASTDTQYF
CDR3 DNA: TGTGCCAGCAGCCGATACGTTAGTAGCGGGGCTAGCACAGATACGCAGTATTTT

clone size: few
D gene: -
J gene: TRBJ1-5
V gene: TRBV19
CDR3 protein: CASSTMSNQPQHF
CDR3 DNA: TGTGCCAGTAGTACCATGAGCAATCAGCCCCAGCATTTT

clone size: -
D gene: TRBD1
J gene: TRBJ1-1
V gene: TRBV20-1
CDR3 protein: CSARTGRLDTEAFF
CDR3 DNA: TGCAGTGCTCGGACAGGGCGGCTAGACACTGAAGCTTTCTTT

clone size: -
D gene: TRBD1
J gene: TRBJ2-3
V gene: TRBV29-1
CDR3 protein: CSVTPGQFTDTQYF
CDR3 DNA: TGCAGCGTCACCCCGGGACAGTTCACAGATACGCAGTATTTT

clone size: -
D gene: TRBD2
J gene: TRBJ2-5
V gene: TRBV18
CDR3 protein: CASAPPGGPETQYF
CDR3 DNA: TGTGCCAGCGCCCCCCCGGGAGGGCCGGAGACCCAGTACTTC

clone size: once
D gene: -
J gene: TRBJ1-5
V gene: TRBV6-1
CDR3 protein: CASRGRGNQPQHF
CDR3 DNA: TGTGCCAGCCGGGGCAGGGGTAATCAGCCCCAGCATTTT

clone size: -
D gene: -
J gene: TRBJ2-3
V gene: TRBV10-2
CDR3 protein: CASSESNEDTQYF
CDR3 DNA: TGCGCCAGCAGTGAGTCGAACGAAGATACGCAGTATTTT

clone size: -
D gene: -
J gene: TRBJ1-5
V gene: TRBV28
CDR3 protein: CASSPGGPSNQPQHF
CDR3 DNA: TGTGCCAGCAGTCCGGGGGGGCCTAGCAATCAGCCCCAGCATTTT

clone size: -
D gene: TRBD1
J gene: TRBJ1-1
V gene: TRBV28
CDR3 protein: CASSLGTALEAFF
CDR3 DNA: TGTGCCAGCAGTTTAGGGACAGCCCTTGAAGCTTTCTTT

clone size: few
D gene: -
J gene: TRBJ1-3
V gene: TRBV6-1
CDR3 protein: CASSSGGASGNTIYF
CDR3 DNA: TGTGCCAGCAGCTCTGGAGGGGCCTCTGGAAACACCATATATTTT

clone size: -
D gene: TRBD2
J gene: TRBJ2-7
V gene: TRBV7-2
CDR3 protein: CASSLASGRLYEQYF
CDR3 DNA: TGTGCCAGCAGCTTAGCTAGCGGGAGATTGTACGAGCAGTACTTC

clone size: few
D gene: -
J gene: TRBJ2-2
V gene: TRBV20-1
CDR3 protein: CSARAGALLNTGELFF
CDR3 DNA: TGCAGTGCTAGGGCAGGGGCCCTTTTGAACACCGGGGAGCTGTTTTTT

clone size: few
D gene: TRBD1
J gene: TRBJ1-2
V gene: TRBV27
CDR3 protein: CASSPTRTGSFGYTF
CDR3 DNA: TGTGCCAGCAGCCCCACTAGGACAGGGTCTTTTGGCTACACCTTC

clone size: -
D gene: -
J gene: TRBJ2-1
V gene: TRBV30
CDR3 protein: CALTGRPSSYNEQFF
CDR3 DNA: TGTGCCTTAACCGGACGGCCTTCCTCCTACAATGAGCAGTTCTTC

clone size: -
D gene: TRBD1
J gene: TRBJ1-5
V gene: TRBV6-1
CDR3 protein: CATKIRGSHQPQHF
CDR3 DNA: TGTGCCACCAAAATCAGGGGGTCGCATCAGCCCCAGCATTTT

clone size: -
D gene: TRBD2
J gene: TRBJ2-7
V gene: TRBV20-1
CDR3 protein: CSAYTASGRNYEQYF
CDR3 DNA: TGCAGTGCTTATACCGCTAGCGGGAGGAATTACGAGCAGTACTTC

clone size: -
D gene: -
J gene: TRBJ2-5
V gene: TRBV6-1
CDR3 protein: CASRTGFVETQHF
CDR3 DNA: TGTGCCAGCAGGACTGGGTTTGTGGAGACCCAGCACTTC

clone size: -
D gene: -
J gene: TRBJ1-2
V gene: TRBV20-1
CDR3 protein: CSAAGRGRSGYTF
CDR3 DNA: TGCAGTGCCGCGGGGAGAGGGCGGAGTGGCTACACCTTC

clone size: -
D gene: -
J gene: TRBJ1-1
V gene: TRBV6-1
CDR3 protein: CASSEKSKGTEAFF
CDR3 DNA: TGTGCCAGCAGTGAGAAGTCGAAGGGTACTGAAGCTTTCTTT

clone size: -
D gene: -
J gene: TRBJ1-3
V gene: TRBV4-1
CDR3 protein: CASRPGLAGNTIYF
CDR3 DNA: TGCGCCAGCAGGCCAGGACTCGCTGGAAATACCATATATTTT

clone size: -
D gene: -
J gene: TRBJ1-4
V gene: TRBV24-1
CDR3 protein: CATSDSTAYGEKLFF
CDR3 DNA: TGTGCCACCAGTGATTCGACAGCCTATGGAGAAAAACTGTTTTTT